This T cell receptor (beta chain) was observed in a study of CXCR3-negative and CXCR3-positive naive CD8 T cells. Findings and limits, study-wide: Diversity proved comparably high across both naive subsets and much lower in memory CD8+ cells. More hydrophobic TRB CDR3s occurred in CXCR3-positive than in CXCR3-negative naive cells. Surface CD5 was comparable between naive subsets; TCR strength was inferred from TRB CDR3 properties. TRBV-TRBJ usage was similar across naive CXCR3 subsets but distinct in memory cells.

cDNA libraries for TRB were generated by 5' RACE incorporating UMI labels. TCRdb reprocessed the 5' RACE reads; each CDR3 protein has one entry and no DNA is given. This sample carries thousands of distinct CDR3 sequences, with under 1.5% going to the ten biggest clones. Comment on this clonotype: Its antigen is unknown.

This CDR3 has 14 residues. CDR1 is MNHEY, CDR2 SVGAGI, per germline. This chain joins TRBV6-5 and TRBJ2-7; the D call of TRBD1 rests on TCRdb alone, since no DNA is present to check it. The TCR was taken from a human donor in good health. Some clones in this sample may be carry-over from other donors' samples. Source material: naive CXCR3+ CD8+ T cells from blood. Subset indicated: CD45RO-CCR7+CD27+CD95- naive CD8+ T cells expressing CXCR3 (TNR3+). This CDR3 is CASSYGTTSYEQYF.